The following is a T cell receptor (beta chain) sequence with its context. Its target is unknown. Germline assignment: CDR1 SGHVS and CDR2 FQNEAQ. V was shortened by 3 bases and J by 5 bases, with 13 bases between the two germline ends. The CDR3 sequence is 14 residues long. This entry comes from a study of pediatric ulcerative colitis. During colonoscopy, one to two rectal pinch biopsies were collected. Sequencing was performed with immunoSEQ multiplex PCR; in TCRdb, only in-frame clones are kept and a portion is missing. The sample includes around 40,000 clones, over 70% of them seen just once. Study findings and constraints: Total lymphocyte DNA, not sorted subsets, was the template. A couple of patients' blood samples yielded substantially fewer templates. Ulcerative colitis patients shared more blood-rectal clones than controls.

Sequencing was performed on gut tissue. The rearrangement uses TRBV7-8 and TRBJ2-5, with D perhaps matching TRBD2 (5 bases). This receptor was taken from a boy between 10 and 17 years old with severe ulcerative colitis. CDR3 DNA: TGTGCCAGCAGCTTTGGACTGGGGATGGAGACCCAGTACTTC. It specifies CASSFGLGMETQYF.